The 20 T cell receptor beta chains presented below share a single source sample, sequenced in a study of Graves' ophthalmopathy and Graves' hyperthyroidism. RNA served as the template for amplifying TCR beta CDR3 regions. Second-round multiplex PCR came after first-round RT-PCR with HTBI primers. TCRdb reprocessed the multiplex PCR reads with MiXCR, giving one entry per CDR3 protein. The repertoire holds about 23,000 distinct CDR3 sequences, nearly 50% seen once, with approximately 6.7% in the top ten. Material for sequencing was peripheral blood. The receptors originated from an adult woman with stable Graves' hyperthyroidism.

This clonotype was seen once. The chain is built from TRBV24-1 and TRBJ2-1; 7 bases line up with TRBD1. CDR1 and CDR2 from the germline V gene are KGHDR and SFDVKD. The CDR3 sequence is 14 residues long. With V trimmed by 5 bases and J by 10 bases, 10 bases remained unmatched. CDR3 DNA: TGTGCCACCAGTGGCGGGCAGGGGGTCTCAGAGCAGTTCTTC. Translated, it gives CATSGGQGVSEQFF.

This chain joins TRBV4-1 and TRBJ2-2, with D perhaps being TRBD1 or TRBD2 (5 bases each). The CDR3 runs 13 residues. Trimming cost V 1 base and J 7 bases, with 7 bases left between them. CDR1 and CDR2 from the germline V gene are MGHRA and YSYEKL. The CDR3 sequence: CASSQAGRGELFF. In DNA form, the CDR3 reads TGCGCCAGCAGCCAAGCGGGGCGCGGGGAGCTGTTTTTT.

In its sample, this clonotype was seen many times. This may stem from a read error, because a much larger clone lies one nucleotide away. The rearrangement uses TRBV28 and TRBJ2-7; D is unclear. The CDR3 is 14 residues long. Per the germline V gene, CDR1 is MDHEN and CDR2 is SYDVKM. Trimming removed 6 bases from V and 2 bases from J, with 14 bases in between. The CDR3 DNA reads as TGTGCCAGCAGACCAGCTCCCGGCGCCTACGAGCAGTACTTC. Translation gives CASRPAPGAYEQYF.

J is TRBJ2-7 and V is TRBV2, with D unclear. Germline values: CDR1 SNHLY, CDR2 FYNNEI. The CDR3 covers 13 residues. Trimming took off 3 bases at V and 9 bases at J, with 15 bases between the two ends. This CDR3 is CASSELASSSQYF. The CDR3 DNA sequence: TGTGCCAGCAGTGAGTTGGCTTCCTCTTCGCAGTACTTC.

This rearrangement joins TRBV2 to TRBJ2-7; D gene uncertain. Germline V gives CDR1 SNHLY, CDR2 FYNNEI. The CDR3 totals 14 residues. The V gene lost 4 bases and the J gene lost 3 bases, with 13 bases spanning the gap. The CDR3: CASSGHKESYEQYF. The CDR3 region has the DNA TGTGCCAGCAGTGGGCACAAGGAAAGCTACGAGCAGTACTTC.

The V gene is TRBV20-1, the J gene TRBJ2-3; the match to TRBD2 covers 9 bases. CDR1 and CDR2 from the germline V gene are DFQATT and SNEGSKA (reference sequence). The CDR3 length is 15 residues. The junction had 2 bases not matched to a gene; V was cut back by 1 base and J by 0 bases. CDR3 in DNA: TGCAGTGCTAGAGTAGCGGGAGTTAGCACAGATACGCAGTATTTT. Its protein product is CSARVAGVSTDTQYF.

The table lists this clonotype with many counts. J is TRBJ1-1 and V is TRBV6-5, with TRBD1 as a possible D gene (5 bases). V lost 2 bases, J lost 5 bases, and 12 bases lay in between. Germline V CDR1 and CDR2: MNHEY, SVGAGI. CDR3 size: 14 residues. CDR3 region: CASSYRVGGTEAFF. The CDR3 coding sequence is TGTGCCAGCAGTTACCGAGTCGGGGGTACTGAAGCTTTCTTT.

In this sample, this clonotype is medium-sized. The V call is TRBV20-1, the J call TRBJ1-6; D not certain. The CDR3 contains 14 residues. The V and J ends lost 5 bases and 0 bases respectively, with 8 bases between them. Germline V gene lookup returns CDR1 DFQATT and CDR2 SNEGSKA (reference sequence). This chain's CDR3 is CSAWGSSYNSPLHF. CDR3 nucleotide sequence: TGCAGTGCTTGGGGTAGCTCCTATAATTCACCCCTCCACTTT.

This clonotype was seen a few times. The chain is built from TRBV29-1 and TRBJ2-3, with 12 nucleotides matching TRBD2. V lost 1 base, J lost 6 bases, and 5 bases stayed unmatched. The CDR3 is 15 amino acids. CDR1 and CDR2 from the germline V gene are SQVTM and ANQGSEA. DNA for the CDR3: TGCAGCGTTGAAGGACTAGCGGGAGCAAGGGATACGCAGTATTTT. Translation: CSVEGLAGARDTQYF.

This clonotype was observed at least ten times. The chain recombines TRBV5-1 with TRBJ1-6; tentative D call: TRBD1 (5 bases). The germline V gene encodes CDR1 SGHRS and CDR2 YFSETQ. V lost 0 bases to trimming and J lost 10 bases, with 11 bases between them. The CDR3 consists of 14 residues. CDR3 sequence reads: CASSLDRSRSPLHF. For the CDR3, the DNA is TGCGCCAGCAGCTTGGACAGGAGCCGCTCACCCCTCCACTTT.

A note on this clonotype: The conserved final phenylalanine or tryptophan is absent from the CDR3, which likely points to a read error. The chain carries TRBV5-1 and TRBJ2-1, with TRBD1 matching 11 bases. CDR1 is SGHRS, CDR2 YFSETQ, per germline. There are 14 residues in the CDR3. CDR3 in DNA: TGCACCAGCACCGGACAGGGGGCGGGCAATGAGCAGTTCCTC. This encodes CTSTGQGAGNEQFL.

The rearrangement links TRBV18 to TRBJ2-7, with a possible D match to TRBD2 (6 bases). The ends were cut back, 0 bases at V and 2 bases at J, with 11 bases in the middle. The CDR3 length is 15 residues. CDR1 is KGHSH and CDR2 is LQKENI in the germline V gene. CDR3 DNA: TGTGCCAGCTCACCACCGGGTACGGGGGCCTACGAGCAGTACTTC. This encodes CASSPPGTGAYEQYF.

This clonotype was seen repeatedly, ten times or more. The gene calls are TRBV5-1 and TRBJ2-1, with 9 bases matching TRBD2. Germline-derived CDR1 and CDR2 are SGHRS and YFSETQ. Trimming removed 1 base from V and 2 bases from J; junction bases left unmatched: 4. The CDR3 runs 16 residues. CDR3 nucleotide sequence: TGCGCCAGCAGCTTGCGGCTAGCGGGGACCTACAATGAGCAGTTCTTC. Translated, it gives CASSLRLAGTYNEQFF.

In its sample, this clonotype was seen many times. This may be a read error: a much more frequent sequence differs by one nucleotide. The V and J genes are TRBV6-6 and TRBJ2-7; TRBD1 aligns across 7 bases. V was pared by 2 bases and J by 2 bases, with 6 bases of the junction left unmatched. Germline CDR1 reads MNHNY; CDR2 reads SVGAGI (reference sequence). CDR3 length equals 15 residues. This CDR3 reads CASSYGTEIAYEQYF. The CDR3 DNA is TGTGCCAGCAGTTACGGGACAGAGATCGCCTACGAGCAGTACTTC.

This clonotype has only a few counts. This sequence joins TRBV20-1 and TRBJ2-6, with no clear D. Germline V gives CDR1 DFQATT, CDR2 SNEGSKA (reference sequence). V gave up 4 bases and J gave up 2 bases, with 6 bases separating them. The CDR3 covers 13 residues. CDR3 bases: TGCAGTGCTACCAGCGCTGGGGCCAACGTCCTGACTTTC. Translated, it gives CSATSAGANVLTF.

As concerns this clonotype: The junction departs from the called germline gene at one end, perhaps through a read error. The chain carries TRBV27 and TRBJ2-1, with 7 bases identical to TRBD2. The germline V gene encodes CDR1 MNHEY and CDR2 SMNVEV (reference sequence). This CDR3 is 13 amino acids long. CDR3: CASSRRGSNQQFF. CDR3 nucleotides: TGTGCCAGCAGTCGTCGCGGGAGCAATCAGCAGTTCTTC.

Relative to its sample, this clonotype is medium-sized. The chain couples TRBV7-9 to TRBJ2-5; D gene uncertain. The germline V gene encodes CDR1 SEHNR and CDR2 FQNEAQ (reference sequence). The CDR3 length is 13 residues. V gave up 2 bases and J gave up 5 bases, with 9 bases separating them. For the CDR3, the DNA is TGTGCCAGCAGCTTATCATTAGTCGAGACCCAGTACTTC. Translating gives CASSLSLVETQYF.

CDR3 nucleotide sequence: TGTGCCAGCAGCTTAGTTCAGGTGGGAGAGACCCAGTACTTC. Its translation: CASSLVQVGETQYF. The V and J genes are TRBV7-9 and TRBJ2-5; D unresolved. The CDR3 has 14 residues. The V end was cut by 1 base, the J end by 4 bases, with 10 bases between. From germline, CDR1 is SEHNR and CDR2 FQNEAQ (reference sequence).

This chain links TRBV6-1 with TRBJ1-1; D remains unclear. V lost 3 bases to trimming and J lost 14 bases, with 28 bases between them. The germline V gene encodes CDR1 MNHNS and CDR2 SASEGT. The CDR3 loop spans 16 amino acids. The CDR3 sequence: CASSEGPGALYNERFF. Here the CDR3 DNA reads TGTGCCAGCAGTGAGGGCCCGGGAGCCCTTTACAATGAGCGGTTCTTT.

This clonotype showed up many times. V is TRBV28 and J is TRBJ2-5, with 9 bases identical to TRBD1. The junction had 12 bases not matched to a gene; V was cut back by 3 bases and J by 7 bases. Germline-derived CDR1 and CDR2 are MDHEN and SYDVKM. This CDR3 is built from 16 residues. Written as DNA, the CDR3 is TGTGCCAGCAGTTTGGTTACAGGGGGCGCGAAAGGGACCCAGTACTTC. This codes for CASSLVTGGAKGTQYF.